These 4 T cell receptor beta chains were all obtained from the same sample, sequenced in a study of OX40 agonist ivuxolimab in advanced cancers. The assay was immunoSEQ multiplex PCR, and TCRdb's table has in-frame clones only and misses some. The sample yields about 130,000 clones, under 95% seen once. Sequencing was performed on CD4+ or CD8+ T cells sorted from blood, taken in a trial of the OX40 agonist ivuxolimab. Source of these receptors: an adult with an advanced solid tumor such as melanoma, head and neck, liver or kidney cancer.

This clone was seen a handful of times. The chain uses TRBV19 and TRBJ1-5; 8 bases are a match to TRBD1. Trimming removed 4 bases from V and 7 bases from J; junction bases left unmatched: 3. CDR1 LNHDA and CDR2 SQIVND come from the germline V gene (reference sequence). The CDR3 loop spans 13 amino acids. The CDR3 region is CASSTGGWQPQHF. CDR3 nucleotides: TGTGCCAGTAGTACAGGGGGCTGGCAGCCCCAGCATTTT.

This rearrangement joins TRBV2 to TRBJ2-1, with no clear D. CDR3 length: 15 residues. Germline CDR1 is SNHLY and CDR2 is FYNNEI. The V end was cut by 4 bases, the J end by 4 bases, with 14 bases between. This CDR3 reads CASSVRTVIYNEQFF. The CDR3 region has the DNA TGTGCCAGCAGTGTACGGACGGTAATATACAATGAGCAGTTCTTC.

The chain couples TRBV5-6 to TRBJ2-3; D may be TRBD1 or TRBD2 (6 bases each). In germline, CDR1 is SGHDT, CDR2 YYEEEE. V lost 0 bases to trimming and J lost 2 bases, with 10 bases between them. The CDR3 consists of 15 residues. The CDR3 loop reads CASSLVGGPTDTQYF. DNA for the CDR3: TGTGCCAGCAGCTTGGTGGGGGGCCCCACAGATACGCAGTATTTT.

The chain combines TRBV29-1 with TRBJ2-1, with 7 positions matching TRBD1. Germline trimming cut 7 bases from V and 0 bases from J; bases unmatched to any gene: 3. The CDR3 has 13 residues. Germline-derived CDR1 and CDR2 are SQVTM and ANQGSEA. CDR3 nucleotide sequence: TGCAGCGCGGACAGGAGCTCCTACAATGAGCAGTTCTTC. This translates into CSADRSSYNEQFF.